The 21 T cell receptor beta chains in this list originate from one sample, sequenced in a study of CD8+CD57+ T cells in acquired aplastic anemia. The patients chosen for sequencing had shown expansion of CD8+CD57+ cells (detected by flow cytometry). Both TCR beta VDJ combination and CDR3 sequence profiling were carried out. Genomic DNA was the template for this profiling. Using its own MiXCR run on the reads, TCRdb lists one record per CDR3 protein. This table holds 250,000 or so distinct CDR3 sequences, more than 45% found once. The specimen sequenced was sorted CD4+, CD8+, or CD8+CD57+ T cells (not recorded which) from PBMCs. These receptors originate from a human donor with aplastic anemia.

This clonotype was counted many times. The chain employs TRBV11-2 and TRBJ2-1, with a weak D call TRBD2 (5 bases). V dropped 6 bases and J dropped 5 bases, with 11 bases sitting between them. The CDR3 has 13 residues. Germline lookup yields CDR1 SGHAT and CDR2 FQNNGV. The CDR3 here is CASRGGGHNEQFF. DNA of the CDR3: TGTGCCAGCAGGGGTGGCGGGCACAATGAGCAGTTCTTC.

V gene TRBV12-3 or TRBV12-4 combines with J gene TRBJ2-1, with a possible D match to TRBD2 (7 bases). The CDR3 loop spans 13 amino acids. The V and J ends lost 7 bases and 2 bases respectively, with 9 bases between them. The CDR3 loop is CASKGGAYNEQFF. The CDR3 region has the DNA TGTGCCAGCAAAGGGGGGGCCTACAATGAGCAGTTCTTC.

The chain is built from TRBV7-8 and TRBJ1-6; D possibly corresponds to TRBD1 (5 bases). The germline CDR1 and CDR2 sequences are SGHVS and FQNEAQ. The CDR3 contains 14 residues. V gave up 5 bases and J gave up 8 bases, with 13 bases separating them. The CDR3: CASSIGTRDSPLHF. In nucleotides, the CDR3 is TGTGCCAGCAGCATAGGGACTAGGGATTCACCCCTCCACTTT.

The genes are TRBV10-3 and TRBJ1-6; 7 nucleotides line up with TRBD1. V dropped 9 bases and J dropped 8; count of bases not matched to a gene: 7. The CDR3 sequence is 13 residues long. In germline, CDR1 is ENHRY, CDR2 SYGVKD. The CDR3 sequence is CAITGTEYSPLHF. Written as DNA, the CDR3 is TGTGCCATTACCGGGACAGAATATTCACCCCTCCACTTT.

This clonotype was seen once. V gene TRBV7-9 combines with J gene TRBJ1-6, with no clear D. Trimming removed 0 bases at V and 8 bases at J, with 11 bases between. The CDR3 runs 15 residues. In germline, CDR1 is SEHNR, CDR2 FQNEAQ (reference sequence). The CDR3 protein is CASSLAGGSDSPLHF. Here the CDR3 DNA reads TGTGCCAGCAGCTTAGCGGGCGGGAGTGATTCACCCCTCCACTTT.

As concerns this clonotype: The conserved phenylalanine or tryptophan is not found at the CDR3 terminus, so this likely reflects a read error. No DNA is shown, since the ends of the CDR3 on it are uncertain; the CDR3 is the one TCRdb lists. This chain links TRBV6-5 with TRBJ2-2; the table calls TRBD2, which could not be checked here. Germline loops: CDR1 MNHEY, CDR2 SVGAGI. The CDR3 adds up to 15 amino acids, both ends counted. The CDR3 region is CASSEAAGNTGELVL.

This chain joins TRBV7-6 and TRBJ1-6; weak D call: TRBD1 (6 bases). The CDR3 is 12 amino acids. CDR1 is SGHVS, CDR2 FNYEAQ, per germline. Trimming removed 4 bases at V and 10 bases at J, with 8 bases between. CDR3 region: CASSSGESPLHF. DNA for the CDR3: TGTGCCAGCAGCTCAGGGGAATCACCCCTCCACTTT.

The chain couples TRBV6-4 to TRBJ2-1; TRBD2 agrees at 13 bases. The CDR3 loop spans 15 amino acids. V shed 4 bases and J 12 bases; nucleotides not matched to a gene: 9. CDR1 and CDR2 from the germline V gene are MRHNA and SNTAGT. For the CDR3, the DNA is TGTGCCAGCAGTGGGACTAGCGGGAGCACAGATACGCAGTTCTTC. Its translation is CASSGTSGSTDTQFF.

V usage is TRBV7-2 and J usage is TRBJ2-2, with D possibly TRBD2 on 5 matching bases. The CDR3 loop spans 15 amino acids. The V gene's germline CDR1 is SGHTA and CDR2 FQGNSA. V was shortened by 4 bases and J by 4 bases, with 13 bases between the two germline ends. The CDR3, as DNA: TGTGCCAGCAGCTCCCGGGATCGGGGCACCGGGGAGCTGTTTTTT. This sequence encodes CASSSRDRGTGELFF.

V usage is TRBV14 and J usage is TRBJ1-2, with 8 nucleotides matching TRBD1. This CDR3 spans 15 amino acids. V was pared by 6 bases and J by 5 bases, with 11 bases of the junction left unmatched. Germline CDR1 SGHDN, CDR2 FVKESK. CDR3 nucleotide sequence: TGTGCCAGCAGTCGCTACAGGGGGGGCATATATGGCTACACCTTC. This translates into CASSRYRGGIYGYTF.

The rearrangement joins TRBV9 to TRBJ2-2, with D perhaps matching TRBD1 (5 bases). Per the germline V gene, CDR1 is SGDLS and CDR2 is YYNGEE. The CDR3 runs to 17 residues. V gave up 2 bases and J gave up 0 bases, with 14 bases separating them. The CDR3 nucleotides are TGTGCCAGCAGCGTTTCAGGACACCCTGCGAACACCGGGGAGCTGTTTTTT. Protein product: CASSVSGHPANTGELFF.

This CDR3 reads CASSLRETGGEQYF. The CDR3 DNA follows: TGTGCCAGCAGTCTGCGAGAGACAGGGGGTGAGCAGTACTTC. V usage is TRBV7-9 and J usage is TRBJ2-7, with 9 bases matching TRBD1. V was pared by 6 bases and J by 7 bases, with 10 bases of the junction left unmatched. Germline V CDR1 and CDR2: SEHNR, FQNEAQ (reference sequence). The CDR3 extends over 14 amino acids.

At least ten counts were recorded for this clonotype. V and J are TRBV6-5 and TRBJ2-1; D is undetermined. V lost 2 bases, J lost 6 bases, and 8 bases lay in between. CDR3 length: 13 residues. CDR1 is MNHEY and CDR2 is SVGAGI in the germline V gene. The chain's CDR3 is CASSYSGINEQFF. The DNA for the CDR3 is TGTGCCAGCAGTTACAGTGGTATCAATGAGCAGTTCTTC.

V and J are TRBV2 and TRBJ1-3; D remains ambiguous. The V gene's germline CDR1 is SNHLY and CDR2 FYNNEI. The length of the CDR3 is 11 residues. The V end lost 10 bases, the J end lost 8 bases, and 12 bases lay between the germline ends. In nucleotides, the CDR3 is TGTGCCACTTCGGGGTTGGACACCATATATTTT. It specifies CATSGLDTIYF.

In DNA form, the CDR3 reads TGTGCCAGCAGTGAACCCCTGTTGTCTGGCTACACCATATATTTT. This sequence encodes CASSEPLLSGYTIYF. The genes are TRBV25-1 and TRBJ1-3; D not certain. Germline V lookup: CDR1 MGHDK, CDR2 SYGVNS. This CDR3 contains 15 residues. The V end was cut by 2 bases, the J end by 8 bases, with 16 bases between.

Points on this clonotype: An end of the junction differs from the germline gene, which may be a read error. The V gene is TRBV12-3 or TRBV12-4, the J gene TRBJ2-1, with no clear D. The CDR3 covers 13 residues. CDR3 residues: CASSFGVYTEQFF. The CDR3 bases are TGTGCCAGCAGTTTTGGAGTTTACACTGAGCAGTTCTTC.

CDR3 amino acids: CAISDTLGTGLYEQYF. Here the CDR3 DNA reads TGTGCCATCAGTGACACTTTGGGGACAGGCCTCTACGAGCAGTACTTC. The gene calls are TRBV10-3 and TRBJ2-7; 8 bases agree with TRBD1. The V segment lost 3 bases and the J segment 3 bases; nucleotides outside the gene matches: 10. Germline CDR1 is ENHRY and CDR2 is SYGVKD. The CDR3 has 16 amino acids.

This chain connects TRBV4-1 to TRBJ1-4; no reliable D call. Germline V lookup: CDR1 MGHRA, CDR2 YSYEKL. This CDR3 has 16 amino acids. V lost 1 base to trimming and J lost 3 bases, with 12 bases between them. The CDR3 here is CASSQGWLRSNEKLFF. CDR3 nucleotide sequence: TGCGCCAGCAGCCAAGGCTGGCTGCGGTCTAATGAAAAACTGTTTTTT.

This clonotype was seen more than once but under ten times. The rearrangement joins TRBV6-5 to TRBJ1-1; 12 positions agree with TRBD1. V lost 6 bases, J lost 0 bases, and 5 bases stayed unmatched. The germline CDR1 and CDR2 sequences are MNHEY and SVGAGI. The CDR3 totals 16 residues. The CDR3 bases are TGTGCCAGCAGCAGGGACAGGGGGCGGGTGAACACTGAAGCTTTCTTT. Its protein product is CASSRDRGRVNTEAFF.

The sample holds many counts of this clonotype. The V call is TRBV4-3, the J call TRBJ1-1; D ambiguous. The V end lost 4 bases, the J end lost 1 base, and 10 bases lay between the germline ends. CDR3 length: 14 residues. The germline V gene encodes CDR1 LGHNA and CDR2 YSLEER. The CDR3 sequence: CASSRGDGNTEAFF. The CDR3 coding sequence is TGCGCCAGCAGCCGGGGTGACGGGAACACTGAAGCTTTCTTT.

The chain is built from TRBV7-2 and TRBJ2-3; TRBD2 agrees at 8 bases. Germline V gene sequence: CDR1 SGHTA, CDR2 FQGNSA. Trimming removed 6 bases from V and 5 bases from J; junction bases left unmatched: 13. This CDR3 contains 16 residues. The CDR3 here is CASSPGGRGAEDTQYF. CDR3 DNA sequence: TGTGCCAGCAGTCCCGGAGGGCGGGGGGCCGAAGATACGCAGTATTTT.